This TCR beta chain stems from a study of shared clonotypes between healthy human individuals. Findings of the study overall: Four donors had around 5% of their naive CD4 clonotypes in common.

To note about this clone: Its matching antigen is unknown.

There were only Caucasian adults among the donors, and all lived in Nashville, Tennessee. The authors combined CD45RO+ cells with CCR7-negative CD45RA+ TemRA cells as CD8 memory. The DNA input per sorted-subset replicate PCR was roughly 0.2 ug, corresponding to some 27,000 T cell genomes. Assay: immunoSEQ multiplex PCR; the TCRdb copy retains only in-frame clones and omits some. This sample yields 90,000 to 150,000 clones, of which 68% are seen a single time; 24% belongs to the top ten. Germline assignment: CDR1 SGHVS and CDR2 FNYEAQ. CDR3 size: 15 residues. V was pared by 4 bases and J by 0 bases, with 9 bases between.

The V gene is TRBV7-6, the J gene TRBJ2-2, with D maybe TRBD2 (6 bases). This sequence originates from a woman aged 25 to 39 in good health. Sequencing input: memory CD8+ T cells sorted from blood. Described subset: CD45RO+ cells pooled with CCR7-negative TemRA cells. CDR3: CASSSGLPNTGELFF. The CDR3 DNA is TGTGCCAGCAGCTCGGGACTGCCGAACACCGGGGAGCTGTTTTTT.